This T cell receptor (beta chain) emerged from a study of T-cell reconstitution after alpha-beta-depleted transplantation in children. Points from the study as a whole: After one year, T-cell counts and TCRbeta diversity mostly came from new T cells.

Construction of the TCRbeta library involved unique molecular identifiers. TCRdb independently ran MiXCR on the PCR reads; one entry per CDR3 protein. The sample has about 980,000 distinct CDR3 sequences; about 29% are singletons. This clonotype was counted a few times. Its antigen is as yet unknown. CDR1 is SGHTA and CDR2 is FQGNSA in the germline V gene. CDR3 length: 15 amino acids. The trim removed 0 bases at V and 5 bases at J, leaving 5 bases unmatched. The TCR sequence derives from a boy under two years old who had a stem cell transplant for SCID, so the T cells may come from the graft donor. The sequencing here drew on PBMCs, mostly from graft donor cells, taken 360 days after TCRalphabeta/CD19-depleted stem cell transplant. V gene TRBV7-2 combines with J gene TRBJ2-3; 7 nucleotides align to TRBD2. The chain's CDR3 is CASSLAGGRLDTQYF. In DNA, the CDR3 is TGTGCCAGCAGCTTAGCGGGGGGGAGGTTAGATACGCAGTATTTT.